This T cell receptor beta chain emerged from a study of blood T cells in healthy people across ages. PCR was performed a second time for about 7 to 11 cycles using a sample-barcoded 5' primer and a J-beta primer mix. Each cDNA was tagged by a template-switch adaptor containing 12 random nucleotides. Each CDR3 protein is one row after TCRdb ran MiXCR on the 5' RACE reads. The sample lists about 640,000 distinct CDR3 sequences, about 30% occurring once. V lost 5 bases and J 4 bases, leaving 12 bases between the germline ends. CDR3 size: 13 residues. Looked up from germline, CDR1 is SGHDT and CDR2 is YYEEEE. This clonotype was counted between two and nine times.

The sequenced sample consisted of blood. The gene calls are TRBV5-6 and TRBJ1-1; unclear D gene. This receptor was obtained from a woman of 80 years or more in good health. The CDR3 spells CASSPRPATEAFF. CDR3 coding DNA: TGTGCCAGCAGTCCTCGACCAGCCACTGAAGCTTTCTTT.